The present T cell receptor (beta chain) was sequenced within a study of identical twins. The CDR3 is 14 amino acids. Trimming took off 7 bases at V and 4 bases at J, with 16 bases between the two ends. Germline lookup yields CDR1 MNHNS and CDR2 SASEGT. All donors were healthy, and all were Caucasian. This clonotype was recorded a few times. One entry per CDR3 protein results from TCRdb running MiXCR on the 5' RACE reads. In the table there are about 520,000 distinct CDR3 sequences, roughly a fifth of which are singletons. These data were also reused for a study on T cells expressing NK-cell markers. That paper states: Sorted CD3+CD56+NKG2C+, CD3+CD56+NKG2C- and CD3+CD56-NKG2C+ T cells provided the TCR beta repertoires. Alpha-beta TCR T cells were the sole sorting target in several experiments, owing to an anti-gamma-delta TCR antibody. In over 5 donors, dominant CD3+CD56+NKG2C+ clonotypes ranked among the top 10 CD8+ clonotypes.

The receptor comes from a woman younger than 35 in good health. The sample was CD4+ T cells sorted from blood. This chain links TRBV6-1 with TRBJ1-2, with D tentatively TRBD1 (6 bases). CDR3 sequence reads: CASTTGSGIYGYTF. CDR3 nucleotide sequence: TGTGCCAGCACCACAGGGTCCGGGATCTATGGCTACACCTTC.